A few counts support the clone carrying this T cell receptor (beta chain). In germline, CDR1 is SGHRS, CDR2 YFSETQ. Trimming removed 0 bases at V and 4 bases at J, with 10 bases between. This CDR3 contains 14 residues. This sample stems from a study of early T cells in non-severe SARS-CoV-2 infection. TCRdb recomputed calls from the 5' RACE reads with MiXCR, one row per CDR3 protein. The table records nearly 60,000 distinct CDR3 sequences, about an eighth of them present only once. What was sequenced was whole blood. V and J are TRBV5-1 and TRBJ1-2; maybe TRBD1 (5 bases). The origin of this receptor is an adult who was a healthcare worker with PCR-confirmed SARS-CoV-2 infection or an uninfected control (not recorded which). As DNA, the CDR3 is TGCGCCAGCAGCTTGGGGGCAGGGCCCTATGGCTACACCTTC. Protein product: CASSLGAGPYGYTF.